Listed here are 9 T cell receptor beta chains from one sample, sequenced in a study. TCRdb fed the RT-PCR reads into MiXCR, producing one record per CDR3 protein. The data show around 700,000 distinct CDR3 sequences, over 12% seen once. Sequenced sample: memory CD4+ T cells from blood. Receptors were obtained from a female donor in good health, serving as a healthy control.

In its sample, this clonotype was seen many times. The chain couples TRBV18 to TRBJ2-1; no clear D gene. CDR1 KGHSH and CDR2 LQKENI come from the germline V gene. The CDR3 is 14 residues long. V dropped 3 bases and J dropped 7 bases, with 13 bases sitting between them. The CDR3 sequence is CASSPTLGGNEQFF. The CDR3 DNA sequence: TGTGCCAGCTCACCTACATTGGGTGGGAATGAGCAGTTCTTC.

This chain uses TRBV28 with TRBJ1-6; tentatively, D is TRBD1 (6 bases). This CDR3 contains 15 residues. CDR1 and CDR2 from the germline V gene are MDHEN and SYDVKM. Trimming took 3 bases from V and 7 from J, leaving 13 bases between them. The CDR3 reads CASSFPGVGNSPLHF. The CDR3, as DNA: TGTGCCAGCAGTTTTCCAGGGGTGGGGAATTCACCCCTCCACTTT.

At least ten counts were recorded for this clonotype. The V call is TRBV12-3 or TRBV12-4, the J call TRBJ1-3; D might be TRBD1 (6 bases). This CDR3 comprises 16 residues. Trimming shortened V by 7 bases and J by 9 bases, and 25 bases separated the two germline ends. CDR3 bases: TGTGCCAGCATTCCCACAGGGCGGGGGCCTCAGGGCACCATATATTTT. Amino acid sequence: CASIPTGRGPQGTIYF.

This chain joins TRBV5-5 and TRBJ2-4; possibly TRBD1 or TRBD2 for D (6 bases each). This CDR3 region has 13 residues. Trimming took off 4 bases at V and 8 bases at J, with 13 bases between the two ends. Germline V gene sequence: CDR1 SGHKS, CDR2 YYEKEE (reference sequence). This chain's CDR3 is CASSSPGADIQYF. DNA for the CDR3: TGTGCCAGCAGCAGCCCGGGGGCGGACATTCAGTACTTC.

This clonotype was detected only a few times. V gene TRBV20-1 combines with J gene TRBJ2-1; D unresolved. The CDR3 runs 13 residues. The V end lost 3 bases, the J end lost 4 bases, and 10 bases lay between the germline ends. CDR1 DFQATT and CDR2 SNEGSKA come from the germline V gene (reference sequence). CDR3 bases: TGCAGTGCTAGCAAACAGCCTTACAATGAGCAGTTCTTC. Protein: CSASKQPYNEQFF.

This clonotype was seen repeatedly, ten times or more. The chain uses TRBV20-1 and TRBJ1-1, with 7 bases fitting TRBD1. V lost 6 bases and J lost 4; bases outside the gene matches: 5. The V gene's germline CDR1 is DFQATT and CDR2 SNEGSKA (reference sequence). This CDR3 has 12 residues. The CDR3 loop reads CSASQGITEAFF. DNA for the CDR3: TGCAGTGCCTCACAGGGGATCACTGAAGCTTTCTTT.

In this sample, this clonotype turned up a few times. The rearrangement joins TRBV20-1 to TRBJ1-6, with a tentative D call TRBD1 (6 bases). The CDR3 contains 14 residues. The germline V and J ends were trimmed by 0 bases and 12 bases, with 15 bases remaining between them. Germline V gene sequence: CDR1 DFQATT, CDR2 SNEGSKA (reference sequence). The CDR3 coding sequence is TGCAGTGCTAGAGAGGACAGCTCTCAGGGACCCCTCCACTTT. Its translation: CSAREDSSQGPLHF.

The chain recombines TRBV24-1 with TRBJ1-5; D call uncertain. The CDR3 has 14 amino acids. Trimming removed 6 bases from V and 0 bases from J, with 8 bases in between. CDR1 and CDR2 (germline): KGHDR, SFDVKD. CDR3 amino acids: CATSYVRSNQPQHF. CDR3 DNA sequence: TGTGCCACCAGTTATGTTCGTAGCAATCAGCCCCAGCATTTT.

This clonotype was observed many times. The CDR3 spells CASSSILGDEQFF. The DNA of the CDR3 is TGTGCCAGCAGCTCAATACTAGGGGATGAGCAGTTCTTC. The rearrangement joins TRBV7-7 to TRBJ2-1; TRBD1 or TRBD2 may be the D gene (5 bases each). From germline, CDR1 is SSHAT and CDR2 FNYEAQ (reference sequence). The CDR3 loop spans 13 amino acids. Trimming left V 4 bases short and J 8 bases short, with 12 bases between.